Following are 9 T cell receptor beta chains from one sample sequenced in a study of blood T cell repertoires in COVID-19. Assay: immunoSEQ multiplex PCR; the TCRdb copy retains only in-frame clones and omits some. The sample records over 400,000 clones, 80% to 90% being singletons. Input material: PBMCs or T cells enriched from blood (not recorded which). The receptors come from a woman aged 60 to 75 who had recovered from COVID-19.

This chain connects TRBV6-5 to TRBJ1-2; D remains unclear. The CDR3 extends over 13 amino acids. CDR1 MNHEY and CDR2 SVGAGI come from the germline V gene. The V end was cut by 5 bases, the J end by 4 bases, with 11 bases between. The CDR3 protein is CASSRDSSYGYTF. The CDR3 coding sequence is TGTGCCAGCAGTCGTGACTCTTCCTATGGCTACACCTTC.

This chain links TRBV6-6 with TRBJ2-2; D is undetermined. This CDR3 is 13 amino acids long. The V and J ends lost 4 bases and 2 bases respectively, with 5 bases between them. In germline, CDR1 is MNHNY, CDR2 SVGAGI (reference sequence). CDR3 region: CASSSGNTGELFF. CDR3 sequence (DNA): TGTGCCAGCAGTTCAGGAAACACCGGGGAGCTGTTTTTT.

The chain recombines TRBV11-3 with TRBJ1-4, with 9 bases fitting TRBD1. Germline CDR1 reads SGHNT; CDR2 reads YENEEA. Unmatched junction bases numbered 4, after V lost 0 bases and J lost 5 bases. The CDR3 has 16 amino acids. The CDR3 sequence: CASSLEAGTGNEKLFF. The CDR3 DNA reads TGTGCCAGCAGCTTAGAGGCCGGGACAGGGAATGAAAAACTGTTTTTT.

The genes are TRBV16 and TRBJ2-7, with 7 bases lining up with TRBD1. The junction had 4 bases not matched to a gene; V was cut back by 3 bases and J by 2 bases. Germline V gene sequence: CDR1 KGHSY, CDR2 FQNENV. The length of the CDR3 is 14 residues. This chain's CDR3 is CASSQVDRAYEQYF. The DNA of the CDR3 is TGTGCCAGCAGCCAGGTCGACAGGGCCTACGAGCAGTACTTC.

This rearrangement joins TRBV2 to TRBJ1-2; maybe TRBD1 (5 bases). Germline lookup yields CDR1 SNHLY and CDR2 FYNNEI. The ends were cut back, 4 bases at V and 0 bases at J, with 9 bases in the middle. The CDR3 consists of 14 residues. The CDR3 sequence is CASSATATNYGYTF. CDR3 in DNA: TGTGCCAGCAGTGCGACAGCTACTAACTATGGCTACACCTTC.

As DNA, the CDR3 is TGTGCCAGCAGTCAGCTGGGCGGGGCTAGCTCCTACAATGAGCAGTTCTTC. This translates into CASSQLGGASSYNEQFF. V and J are TRBV7-2 and TRBJ2-1, with D perhaps matching TRBD2 (6 bases). The CDR3 spans 17 residues. Germline-derived CDR1 and CDR2 are SGHTA and FQGNSA. With 6 bases removed from V and 0 bases from J, the gap between germline ends came to 18 bases.

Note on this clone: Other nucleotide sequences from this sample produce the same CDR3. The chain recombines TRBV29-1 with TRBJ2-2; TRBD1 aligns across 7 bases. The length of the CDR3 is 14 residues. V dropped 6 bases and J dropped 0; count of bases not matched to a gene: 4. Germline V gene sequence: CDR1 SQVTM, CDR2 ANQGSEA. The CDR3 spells CSVHRGANTGELFF. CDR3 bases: TGCAGCGTGCACAGGGGCGCGAACACCGGGGAGCTGTTTTTT.

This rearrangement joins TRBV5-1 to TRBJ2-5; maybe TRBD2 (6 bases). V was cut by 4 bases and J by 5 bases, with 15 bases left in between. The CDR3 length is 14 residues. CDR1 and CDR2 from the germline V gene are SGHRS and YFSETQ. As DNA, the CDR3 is TGCGCCAGCAGCCCTGCCGGGGGAGCGGAGACCCAGTACTTC. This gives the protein CASSPAGGAETQYF.

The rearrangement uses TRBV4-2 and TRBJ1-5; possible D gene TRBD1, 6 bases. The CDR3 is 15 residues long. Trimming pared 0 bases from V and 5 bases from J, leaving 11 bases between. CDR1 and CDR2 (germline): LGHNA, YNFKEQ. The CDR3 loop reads CASSQEGAQDQPQHF. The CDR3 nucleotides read TGTGCCAGCAGCCAAGAGGGGGCACAGGATCAGCCCCAGCATTTT.